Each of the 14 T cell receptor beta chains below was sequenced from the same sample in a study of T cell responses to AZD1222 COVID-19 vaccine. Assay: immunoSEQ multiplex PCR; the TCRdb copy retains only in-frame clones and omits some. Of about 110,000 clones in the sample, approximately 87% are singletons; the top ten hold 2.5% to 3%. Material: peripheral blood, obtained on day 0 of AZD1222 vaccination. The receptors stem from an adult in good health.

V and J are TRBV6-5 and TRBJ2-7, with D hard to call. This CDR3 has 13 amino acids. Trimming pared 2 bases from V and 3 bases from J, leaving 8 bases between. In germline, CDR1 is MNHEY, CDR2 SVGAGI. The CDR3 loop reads CASSYARSYEQYF. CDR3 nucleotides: TGTGCCAGCAGTTACGCCCGAAGCTACGAGCAGTACTTC.

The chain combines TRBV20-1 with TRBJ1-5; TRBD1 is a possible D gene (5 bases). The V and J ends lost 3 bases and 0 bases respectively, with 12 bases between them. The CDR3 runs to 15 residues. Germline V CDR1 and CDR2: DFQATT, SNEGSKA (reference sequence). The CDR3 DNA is TGCAGTGCTAGTACAGGACGCTATAGCAATCAGCCCCAGCATTTT. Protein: CSASTGRYSNQPQHF.

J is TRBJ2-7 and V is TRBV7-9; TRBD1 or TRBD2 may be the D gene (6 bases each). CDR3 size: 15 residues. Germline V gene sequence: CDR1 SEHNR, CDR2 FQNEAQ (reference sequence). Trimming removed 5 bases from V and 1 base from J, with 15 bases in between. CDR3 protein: CASSPGGAGSYEQYF. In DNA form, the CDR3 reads TGTGCCAGCAGCCCCGGGGGCGCGGGGTCCTACGAGCAGTACTTC.

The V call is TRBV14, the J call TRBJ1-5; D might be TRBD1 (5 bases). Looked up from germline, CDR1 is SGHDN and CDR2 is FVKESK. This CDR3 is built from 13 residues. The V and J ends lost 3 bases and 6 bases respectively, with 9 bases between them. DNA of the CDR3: TGTGCCAGCAGCCAGGGACGGGGTCAGCCCCAGCATTTT. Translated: CASSQGRGQPQHF.

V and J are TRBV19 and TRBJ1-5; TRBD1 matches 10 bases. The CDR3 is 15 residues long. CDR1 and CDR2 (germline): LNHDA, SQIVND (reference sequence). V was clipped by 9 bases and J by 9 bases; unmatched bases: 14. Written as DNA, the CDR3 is TGTGCCAGCACGCTTGGGACAGGGGATGTTTGGCCCCAGCATTTT. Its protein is CASTLGTGDVWPQHF.

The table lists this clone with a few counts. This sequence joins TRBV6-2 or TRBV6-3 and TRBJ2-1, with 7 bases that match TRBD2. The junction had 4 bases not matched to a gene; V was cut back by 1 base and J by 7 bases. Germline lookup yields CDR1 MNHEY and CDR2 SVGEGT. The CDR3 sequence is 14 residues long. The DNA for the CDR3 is TGTGCCAGCAGTTACTTGGGAGGGTGGAATGAGCAGTTCTTC. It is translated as CASSYLGGWNEQFF.

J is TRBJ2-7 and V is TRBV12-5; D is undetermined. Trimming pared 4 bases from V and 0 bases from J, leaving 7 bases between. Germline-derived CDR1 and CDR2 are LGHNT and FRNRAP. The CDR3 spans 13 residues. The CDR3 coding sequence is TGTGCTAGTGGTTCAACAGACTCCTACGAGCAGTACTTC. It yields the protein CASGSTDSYEQYF.

The CDR3 protein is CASSLGFRSENIQYF. CDR3 nucleotide sequence: TGCGCCAGCAGCTTGGGGTTTCGGTCCGAAAACATTCAGTACTTC. The chain uses TRBV5-1 and TRBJ2-4, with D unclear. Trimming stripped 0 bases from V and 5 bases from J, with 12 bases between. The CDR3 consists of 15 residues. Germline loops: CDR1 SGHRS, CDR2 YFSETQ.

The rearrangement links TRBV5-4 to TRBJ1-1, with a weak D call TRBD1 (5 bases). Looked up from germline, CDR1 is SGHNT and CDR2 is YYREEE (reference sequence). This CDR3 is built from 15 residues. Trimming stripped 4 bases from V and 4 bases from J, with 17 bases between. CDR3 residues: CASSRGGEMGTEAFF. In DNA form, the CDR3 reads TGTGCCAGCAGCCGGGGCGGGGAAATGGGCACTGAAGCTTTCTTT.

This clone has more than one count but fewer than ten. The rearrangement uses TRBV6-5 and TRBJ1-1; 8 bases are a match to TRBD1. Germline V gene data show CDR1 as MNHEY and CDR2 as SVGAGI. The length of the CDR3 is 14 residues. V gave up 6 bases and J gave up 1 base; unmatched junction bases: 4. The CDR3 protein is CASRKGQANTEAFF. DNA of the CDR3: TGTGCCAGCAGAAAGGGACAGGCGAACACTGAAGCTTTCTTT.

CDR3 nucleotides: TGTGCCAGCAGCTTAGGGCTAGCTACAGATACGCAGTATTTT. This encodes CASSLGLATDTQYF. The chain employs TRBV7-6 and TRBJ2-3, with a possible D match to TRBD2 (5 bases). CDR3 length: 14 residues. The V gene's germline CDR1 is SGHVS and CDR2 FNYEAQ. Trimming took 1 base from V and 3 from J, leaving 8 bases between them.

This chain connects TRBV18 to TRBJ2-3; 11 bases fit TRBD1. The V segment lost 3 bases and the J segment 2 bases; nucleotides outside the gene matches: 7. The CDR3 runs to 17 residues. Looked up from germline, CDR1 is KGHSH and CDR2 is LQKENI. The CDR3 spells CASSPTGTGGITDTQYF. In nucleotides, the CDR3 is TGTGCCAGCTCACCTACCGGGACAGGGGGGATCACAGATACGCAGTATTTT. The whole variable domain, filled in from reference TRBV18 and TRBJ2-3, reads NAGVMQNPRHLVRRRGQEARLRCSPMKGHSHVYWYRQLPEEGLKFMVYLQKENIIDESGMPKERFSAEFPKEGPSILRIQQVVRGDSAAYFCASSPTGTGGITDTQYFGPGTRLTVL.

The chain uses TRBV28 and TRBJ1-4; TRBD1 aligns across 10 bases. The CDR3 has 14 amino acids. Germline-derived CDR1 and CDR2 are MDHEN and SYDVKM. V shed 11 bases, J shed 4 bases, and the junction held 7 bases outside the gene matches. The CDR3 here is CASGTGAFNEKLFF. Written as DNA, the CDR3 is TGTGCCTCCGGGACAGGGGCCTTTAATGAAAAACTGTTTTTT.

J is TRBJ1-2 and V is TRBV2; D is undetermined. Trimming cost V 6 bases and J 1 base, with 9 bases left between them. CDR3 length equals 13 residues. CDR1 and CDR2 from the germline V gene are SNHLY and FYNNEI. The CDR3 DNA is TGTGCCAGCAGGATCGGACTTAACTATGGCTACACCTTC. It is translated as CASRIGLNYGYTF.